The clone carrying this T cell receptor beta chain was seen repeatedly, ten times or more. Together with a sample-barcoded 5' primer, a J-beta primer mix was included in a second PCR lasting roughly 6 to 12 cycles. TCRdb fed the 5' RACE reads into MiXCR, producing one record per CDR3 protein. The data show 1.5 million to 2 million distinct CDR3 sequences, almost 35% seen once. The data derive from a study of blood T cells in healthy people across ages. Trimming cost V 8 bases and J 2 bases; bases outside gene matches: 6. The CDR3 is 13 amino acids. From germline, CDR1 is SQVTM and CDR2 ANQGSEA. This sequence joins TRBV29-1 and TRBJ2-5, with 9 bases fitting TRBD1. The receptor was derived from a woman in her 30s in good health. Material for sequencing was blood. The chain's CDR3 is CSSGTGRQETQYF. The CDR3 region has the DNA TGCAGCTCCGGGACAGGGAGGCAAGAGACCCAGTACTTC.